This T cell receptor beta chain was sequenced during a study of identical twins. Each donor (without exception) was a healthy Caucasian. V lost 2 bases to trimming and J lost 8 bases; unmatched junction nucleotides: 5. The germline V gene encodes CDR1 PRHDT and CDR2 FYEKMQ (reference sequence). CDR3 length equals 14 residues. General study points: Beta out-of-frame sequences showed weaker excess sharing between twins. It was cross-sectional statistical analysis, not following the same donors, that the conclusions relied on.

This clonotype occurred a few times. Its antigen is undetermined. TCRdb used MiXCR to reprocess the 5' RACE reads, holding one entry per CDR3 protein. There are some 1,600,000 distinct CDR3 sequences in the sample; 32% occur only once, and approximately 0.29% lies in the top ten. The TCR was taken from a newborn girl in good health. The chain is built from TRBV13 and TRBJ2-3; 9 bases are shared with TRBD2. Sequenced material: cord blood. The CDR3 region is CASSLLAGVSTQYF. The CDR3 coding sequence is TGTGCCAGCAGCTTATTAGCGGGAGTGAGTACGCAGTATTTT.